Below, 15 T cell receptor beta chains from the same sample are listed, as sequenced in a study of shared clonotypes between healthy human individuals. Data came from immunoSEQ multiplex PCR; TCRdb stores just in-frame clones and leaves some out. This table has a few million clones, approximately 93% appearing once. What was sequenced was naive CD4+ T cells from PBMCs. Subset noted: CD45RA+ positively selected. The receptors were sampled from a man between 18 and 29 years old in good health. Some clones in this sample may be carry-over from other donors' samples.

The chain links TRBV5-4 to TRBJ2-7; 13 bases fit TRBD2. CDR1 and CDR2 from the germline V gene are SGHNT and YYREEE (reference sequence). The CDR3 has 13 residues. Trimming at V came to 5 bases and at J to 7 bases, leaving 3 bases not matched to a gene. CDR3 bases: TGTGCCAGCAGGGCGGGACTAGCGGGGGAGCAGTACTTC. As protein: CASRAGLAGEQYF.

This chain links TRBV5-1 with TRBJ1-5, with 9 nucleotides matching TRBD1. After removal of 0 bases from V and 2 bases from J, the junction contained 9 bases not matched to a gene. The CDR3 sequence is 18 residues long. From germline, CDR1 is SGHRS and CDR2 YFSETQ. CDR3 in amino acids: CASSLGTGEGSGNQPQHF. DNA for the CDR3: TGCGCCAGCAGCTTGGGGACAGGGGAGGGTAGTGGCAATCAGCCCCAGCATTTT.

With regard to this clone: Different DNA sequences within this sample yield the same CDR3. The chain links TRBV7-9 to TRBJ2-7; D call uncertain. V lost 1 base to trimming and J lost 0 bases, with 4 bases between them. Germline lookup yields CDR1 SEHNR and CDR2 FQNEAQ (reference sequence). The CDR3 consists of 13 residues. The CDR3 loop is CASSLDFSYEQYF. In nucleotides, the CDR3 is TGTGCCAGCAGCTTAGACTTCTCCTACGAGCAGTACTTC.

The chain couples TRBV5-8 to TRBJ1-2, with 9 nucleotides matching TRBD1. CDR1 and CDR2 from the germline V gene are SGHTS and YDEGEE. CDR3 size: 16 residues. Trimming took 3 bases from V and 2 from J; bases not matched to a gene: 8. The CDR3 nucleotides are TGTGCCAGCAGCTACCTACCCGGACAGGGGAACTATGGCTACACCTTC. Translating it yields CASSYLPGQGNYGYTF.

This chain links TRBV7-7 with TRBJ2-1; D is unclear. CDR1 is SSHAT and CDR2 is FNYEAQ in the germline V gene (reference sequence). The V gene lost 2 bases and the J gene lost 2 bases, with 13 bases spanning the gap. This CDR3 is built from 16 residues. CDR3: CASSLRVRGAYNEQFF. CDR3 nucleotide sequence: TGTGCCAGCAGCTTAAGGGTCCGTGGAGCCTACAATGAGCAGTTCTTC. Using reference TRBV7-7 and TRBJ2-1 for the parts outside the CDR3, the full variable domain is GAGVSQSPRYKVTKRGQDVTLRCDPISSHATLYWYQQALGQGPEFLTYFNYEAQPDKSGLPSDRFSAERPEGSISTLTIQRTEQRDSAMYRCASSLRVRGAYNEQFFGPGTRLTVL.

V and J are TRBV19 and TRBJ1-2; D perhaps matches TRBD1 (6 bases). Germline V gives CDR1 LNHDA, CDR2 SQIVND (reference sequence). CDR3 length: 14 amino acids. V lost 5 bases and J 6 bases, leaving 16 bases between the germline ends. The CDR3 here is CASSARGPLDGYTF. The DNA of the CDR3 is TGTGCCAGTAGTGCACGGGGGCCATTGGATGGCTACACCTTC.

CDR3 sequence: CASSKETENTGELFF. CDR3 nucleotides: TGTGCCAGCAGCAAAGAGACAGAGAACACCGGGGAGCTGTTTTTT. The rearrangement links TRBV21-1 to TRBJ2-2; the table's TRBD1 call for D was not verified on the DNA. TRBV21-1 is designated a pseudogene. This CDR3 comprises 15 residues.

The rearrangement links TRBV11-2 to TRBJ2-1; TRBD1 matches at 9 bases. V shed 4 bases and J 7 bases; nucleotides not matched to a gene: 8. This CDR3 is built from 15 residues. Germline CDR1 is SGHAT and CDR2 is FQNNGV. The CDR3 loop is CASSSPVGTGNEQFF. CDR3 DNA: TGTGCCAGCAGCTCCCCAGTCGGGACAGGGAATGAGCAGTTCTTC.

A word on this clone: The same CDR3 also results from other DNA sequences found in this sample. The chain joins TRBV11-2 to TRBJ2-5, with D unresolved. Germline CDR1 and CDR2: SGHAT and FQNNGV. The V end was cut by 1 base, the J end by 7 bases, with 1 base between. The CDR3 totals 10 residues. The CDR3, as DNA: TGTGCCAGCAGCTTAGGGACCCAGTACTTC. Its protein is CASSLGTQYF.

The chain recombines TRBV18 with TRBJ1-2; 8 bases match TRBD1. The CDR3 sequence is 14 residues long. The J segment lost 7 bases and the V segment lost 0 bases, leaving 4 bases of the junction unmatched. CDR1 is KGHSH, CDR2 LQKENI, per germline. The CDR3 DNA sequence: TGTGCCAGCTCACCACCGGGACAGGAGAGTGGCTACACCTTC. This gives the protein CASSPPGQESGYTF. The full variable domain, rest sourced from reference TRBV18 and TRBJ1-2, is NAGVMQNPRHLVRRRGQEARLRCSPMKGHSHVYWYRQLPEEGLKFMVYLQKENIIDESGMPKERFSAEFPKEGPSILRIQQVVRGDSAAYFCASSPPGQESGYTFGSGTRLTVV.

The rearrangement uses TRBV5-1 and TRBJ1-3, with D perhaps TRBD1 (6 bases). Looked up from germline, CDR1 is SGHRS and CDR2 is YFSETQ. The length of the CDR3 is 15 residues. V lost 2 bases and J lost 4, with 13 bases in between. CDR3 amino acids: CASSFGTGRGNTIYF. The DNA for the CDR3 is TGCGCCAGCAGCTTCGGTACAGGGCGGGGAAACACCATATATTTT.

The V and J genes are TRBV5-1 and TRBJ2-5; D call uncertain. Trimming cost V 1 base and J 1 base, with 11 bases left between them. The CDR3 loop spans 15 amino acids. Germline-derived CDR1 and CDR2 are SGHRS and YFSETQ. The CDR3 DNA sequence: TGCGCCAGCAGCTTGCCTAGTGGCCCCCAAGAGACCCAGTACTTC. Protein sequence: CASSLPSGPQETQYF. The entire variable domain, with the rest obtained from reference TRBV5-1 and TRBJ2-5, is as follows: KAGVTQTPRYLIKTRGQQVTLSCSPISGHRSVSWYQQTPGQGLQFLFEYFSETQRNKGNFPGRFSGRQFSNSRSEMNVSTLELGDSALYLCASSLPSGPQETQYFGPGTRLLVL.

V is TRBV5-1 and J is TRBJ2-3, with D possibly TRBD1 on 5 matching bases. Trimming cost V 1 base and J 4 bases, with 13 bases left between them. Germline loops: CDR1 SGHRS, CDR2 YFSETQ. The CDR3 extends over 15 amino acids. The CDR3 sequence is CASSLMGHDADTQYF. The CDR3 region has the DNA TGCGCCAGCAGCTTGATGGGGCATGACGCAGATACGCAGTATTTT.

The CDR3 region is CSVSTAGADTQYF. The CDR3 nucleotides read TGCAGCGTCTCCACGGCCGGGGCAGATACGCAGTATTTT. V gene TRBV29-1 combines with J gene TRBJ2-3; tentative D call: TRBD2 (5 bases). Germline V gene sequence: CDR1 SQVTM, CDR2 ANQGSEA. The CDR3 loop spans 13 amino acids. V lost 6 bases to trimming and J lost 4 bases, with 14 bases between them.

This rearrangement joins TRBV6-1 to TRBJ1-4; D might be TRBD1 (5 bases). The CDR3 covers 19 residues. The germline V and J ends were trimmed by 2 bases and 0 bases, with 19 bases remaining between them. Germline CDR1 MNHNS, CDR2 SASEGT. The DNA for the CDR3 is TGTGCCAGCAGTGAACGGCATATGTGGGGACCTGCAACTAATGAAAAACTGTTTTTT. Encoded protein: CASSERHMWGPATNEKLFF.